A single sample gave rise to the 27 T cell receptor beta chains below, sequenced in a study of T cells in localized non-small cell lung cancer. Profiled with immunoSEQ multiplex PCR; TCRdb holds only in-frame clones, not every one. The sample carries roughly 13,000 clones, 75% to 90% recorded once. The material was peripheral blood, obtained before any cancer treatment. The receptors here all came from a male donor at least 60 years old with stage I squamous cell lung carcinoma.

V and J are TRBV9 and TRBJ2-7, with 7 bases lining up with TRBD1. The germline V gene encodes CDR1 SGDLS and CDR2 YYNGEE. The J segment lost 2 bases and the V segment lost 0 bases, leaving 5 bases of the junction unmatched. The CDR3 loop spans 15 amino acids. Written as DNA, the CDR3 is TGTGCCAGCAGCGTAGCCGGGACAGAAACCTACGAGCAGTACTTC. It specifies CASSVAGTETYEQYF.

This chain uses TRBV7-6 with TRBJ1-2; no definite D call. Trimming removed 6 bases from V and 2 bases from J, with 13 bases in between. CDR1 SGHVS and CDR2 FNYEAQ come from the germline V gene. The CDR3 is 14 amino acids. The CDR3 region is CASSEGIGNYGYTF. CDR3 DNA: TGTGCCAGCAGTGAAGGGATTGGAAACTATGGCTACACCTTC.

The rearrangement joins TRBV11-2 to TRBJ2-1; 7 bases map to TRBD2. The length of the CDR3 is 15 residues. Germline CDR1 reads SGHAT; CDR2 reads FQNNGV. Trimming removed 3 bases from V and 4 bases from J; junction bases left unmatched: 6. The CDR3 loop reads CASSFGGGIYNEQFF. CDR3 nucleotide sequence: TGTGCCAGCAGCTTTGGGGGAGGGATTTACAATGAGCAGTTCTTC.

V and J are TRBV5-1 and TRBJ2-1; 8 positions match TRBD1. The CDR3 totals 16 residues. Per the germline V gene, CDR1 is SGHRS and CDR2 is YFSETQ. V shed 4 bases, J shed 4 bases, and the junction held 10 bases outside the gene matches. CDR3 amino acids: CASSPSTGQAYNEQFF. CDR3 bases: TGCGCCAGCAGCCCGTCGACGGGACAGGCGTACAATGAGCAGTTCTTC.

The chain is built from TRBV2 and TRBJ1-4; tentative D call: TRBD1 (5 bases). The ends were cut back, 6 bases at V and 3 bases at J, with 14 bases in the middle. This CDR3 region has 15 residues. Germline lookup yields CDR1 SNHLY and CDR2 FYNNEI. This CDR3 reads CASRPREGANEKLFF. The CDR3 DNA follows: TGTGCCAGCAGACCCAGGGAAGGAGCTAATGAAAAACTGTTTTTT.

The chain uses TRBV5-1 and TRBJ2-7, with 10 positions matching TRBD2. Germline V lookup: CDR1 SGHRS, CDR2 YFSETQ. V was clipped by 3 bases and J by 4 bases; unmatched bases: 4. The CDR3 covers 14 residues. The CDR3 coding sequence is TGCGCCAGCAGCTCGGCTAGCGGGAGTTACGAGCAGTACTTC. Protein sequence: CASSSASGSYEQYF.

The V gene is TRBV6-1, the J gene TRBJ2-5; D not resolved. This CDR3 is built from 11 residues. The V gene lost 8 bases and the J gene lost 5 bases, with 9 bases spanning the gap. The germline CDR1 and CDR2 sequences are MNHNS and SASEGT. Written as DNA, the CDR3 is TGTGCCAGCGGGAAAAGGGAGACCCAGTACTTC. It is translated as CASGKRETQYF.

The chain is built from TRBV9 and TRBJ2-1; 7 bases align to TRBD1. Unmatched junction bases numbered 14, after V lost 3 bases and J lost 8 bases. The V gene's germline CDR1 is SGDLS and CDR2 YYNGEE. CDR3 size: 16 residues. The CDR3 here is CASSEPLQGDRHEQFF. For the CDR3, the DNA is TGTGCCAGCAGCGAGCCCCTCCAGGGGGATAGGCATGAGCAGTTCTTC.

The rearrangement joins TRBV5-1 to TRBJ2-7; 11 bases are a match to TRBD2. This CDR3 region has 14 residues. V shed 5 bases and J 3 bases; nucleotides not matched to a gene: 4. The germline gives CDR1 SGHRS, CDR2 YFSETQ. The CDR3 spells CASRTGTSGYEQYF. The CDR3 DNA reads TGCGCCAGCAGGACCGGGACTAGCGGCTACGAGCAGTACTTC.

The chain combines TRBV6-4 with TRBJ1-1; unclear D gene. With 2 bases removed from V and 0 bases from J, the gap between germline ends came to 7 bases. The CDR3 is made up of 14 amino acids. CDR1 MRHNA and CDR2 SNTAGT come from the germline V gene. The CDR3 nucleotides are TGTGCCAGCAGTGACAATAGTCTGAACACTGAAGCTTTCTTT. It translates to CASSDNSLNTEAFF.

The rearrangement joins TRBV29-1 to TRBJ2-3, with 7 bases aligning to TRBD2. The CDR3 totals 19 residues. The V gene's germline CDR1 is SQVTM and CDR2 ANQGSEA. The ends lost 3 bases at V and 0 bases at J; junction bases unmatched: 18. The CDR3 bases are TGCAGCGTTGAGGAGAGGAGGGTAGCGGGTTCGGGTAGCACAGATACGCAGTATTTT. This translates into CSVEERRVAGSGSTDTQYF.

The rearrangement uses TRBV6-6 and TRBJ1-4, with TRBD1 identical over 10 bases. The CDR3 is 15 amino acids. Trimming took 5 bases from V and 4 from J; bases not matched to a gene: 4. Germline lookup yields CDR1 MNHNY and CDR2 SVGAGI (reference sequence). The CDR3 here is CASSPRTGGNEKLFF. The DNA of the CDR3 is TGTGCCAGCAGTCCCAGGACAGGGGGTAATGAAAAACTGTTTTTT.

Only one count was recorded for this clone. The J gene is TRBJ2-1, the V gene TRBV5-1, with 7 bases matching TRBD2. The CDR3 extends over 15 amino acids. Germline loops: CDR1 SGHRS, CDR2 YFSETQ. V shed 2 bases, J shed 8 bases, and the junction held 10 bases outside the gene matches. In nucleotides, the CDR3 is TGCGCCAGCAGCTTTGGGAGGGATCGGGAGTATGAGCAGTTCTTC. Protein product: CASSFGRDREYEQFF. Looking up the rest from reference TRBV5-1 and TRBJ2-1 gives the full variable domain: KAGVTQTPRYLIKTRGQQVTLSCSPISGHRSVSWYQQTPGQGLQFLFEYFSETQRNKGNFPGRFSGRQFSNSRSEMNVSTLELGDSALYLCASSFGRDREYEQFFGPGTRLTVL.

The chain carries TRBV5-1 and TRBJ1-3; 12 positions agree with TRBD1. The J segment lost 9 bases and the V segment lost 4 bases, leaving 8 bases of the junction unmatched. CDR1 is SGHRS, CDR2 YFSETQ, per germline. The CDR3 spans 15 residues. CDR3 coding DNA: TGCGCCAGCAGCATGGGACAGGGGGCGATAGGCACCATATATTTT. It specifies CASSMGQGAIGTIYF.

J is TRBJ2-1 and V is TRBV11-2; tentative D call: TRBD1 (5 bases). In germline, CDR1 is SGHAT, CDR2 FQNNGV. This CDR3 has 12 residues. V shed 5 bases and J shed 7 bases, with 9 bases lying between them. DNA for the CDR3: TGTGCCAGCAGCGTTCAGGGAAATGAGCAGTTCTTC. Encoded protein: CASSVQGNEQFF.

The chain employs TRBV5-8 and TRBJ2-6; D not resolved. Trimming took 3 bases from V and 6 from J, leaving 4 bases between them. Germline lookup yields CDR1 SGHTS and CDR2 YDEGEE. This CDR3 comprises 12 residues. CDR3 nucleotides: TGTGCCAGCAGCTCGAAGGCCAACGTCCTGACTTTC. Its protein product is CASSSKANVLTF.

V usage is TRBV5-6 and J usage is TRBJ1-3; 8 nucleotides agree with TRBD1. The CDR3 runs 18 residues. Germline V gene lookup returns CDR1 SGHDT and CDR2 YYEEEE. V gave up 0 bases and J gave up 1 base; unmatched junction bases: 9. CDR3: CASSLDRGQGPSGNTIYF. CDR3 sequence (DNA): TGTGCCAGCAGCTTGGACCGCGGACAGGGACCATCTGGAAACACCATATATTTT.

V is TRBV11-2 and J is TRBJ2-3; possible D gene TRBD2, 6 bases. CDR3 size: 19 residues. V shed 1 base and J shed 0 bases, with 20 bases lying between them. Per germline, CDR1 SGHAT and CDR2 FQNNGV. The CDR3 region is CASSLAVYGGPSSTDTQYF. The DNA for the CDR3 is TGTGCCAGCAGCTTAGCCGTGTACGGGGGACCTTCTAGCACAGATACGCAGTATTTT. Drawing the rest from reference TRBV11-2 and TRBJ2-3, the complete variable domain is EAGVAQSPRYKIIEKRQSVAFWCNPISGHATLYWYQQILGQGPKLLIQFQNNGVVDDSQLPKDRFSAERLKGVDSTLKIQPAKLEDSAVYLCASSLAVYGGPSSTDTQYFGPGTRLTVL.

The V and J genes are TRBV28 and TRBJ2-1; D not resolved. This CDR3 is built from 11 residues. Trimming removed 3 bases from V and 8 bases from J, with 5 bases in between. Germline lookup yields CDR1 MDHEN and CDR2 SYDVKM. The CDR3 spells CASSLGHEQFF. The CDR3 DNA sequence: TGTGCCAGCAGTTTGGGTCATGAGCAGTTCTTC.

V and J are TRBV5-1 and TRBJ1-2, with 8 bases that match TRBD1. V lost 4 bases and J lost 4; bases outside the gene matches: 6. The length of the CDR3 is 14 residues. Germline V gene sequence: CDR1 SGHRS, CDR2 YFSETQ. CDR3 protein: CASSPGQGPYGYTF. The CDR3 DNA sequence: TGCGCCAGCAGCCCAGGACAGGGACCCTATGGCTACACCTTC.

This clone showed up just once. The J gene is TRBJ1-5, the V gene TRBV6-1, with D hard to call. Germline V CDR1 and CDR2: MNHNS, SASEGT. There are 13 residues in the CDR3. V was trimmed by 2 bases and J by 0 bases, leaving 2 bases between them. The chain's CDR3 is CASSELSNQPQHF. Written as DNA, the CDR3 is TGTGCCAGCAGTGAACTTAGCAATCAGCCCCAGCATTTT.

The rearrangement uses TRBV7-9 and TRBJ2-3, with 12 nucleotides matching TRBD1. The CDR3 spans 16 residues. With V trimmed by 5 bases and J by 3 bases, 6 bases remained unmatched. The germline gives CDR1 SEHNR, CDR2 FQNEAQ (reference sequence). The CDR3 nucleotides read TGTGCCAGCAGCCCTGGGGACAGGGGGCAGACAGATACGCAGTATTTT. This codes for CASSPGDRGQTDTQYF.

The rearrangement joins TRBV2 to TRBJ2-7; 8 nucleotides match TRBD1. With 8 bases clipped from V and 3 bases from J, the junction kept 9 bases outside the gene matches. CDR3 size: 14 residues. Per germline, CDR1 SNHLY and CDR2 FYNNEI. CDR3 bases: TGTGCCAGCCACTCCGGGACAGGCATCTACGAGCAGTACTTC. Amino acids: CASHSGTGIYEQYF.

Written as DNA, the CDR3 is TGTGCCAGCAGCCCCCGTGGACAGTCGAACTATGGCTACACCTTC. Residues: CASSPRGQSNYGYTF. V gene TRBV7-9 combines with J gene TRBJ1-2, with a possible D match to TRBD1 (6 bases). The CDR3 length is 15 residues. Germline V CDR1 and CDR2: SEHNR, FQNEAQ (reference sequence). V shed 5 bases and J shed 2 bases, with 15 bases lying between them.

The chain has TRBV7-2 and TRBJ2-7; 8 bases fit TRBD2. The V gene end was trimmed by 0 bases and the J gene end by 0 bases; junction bases not matched to a gene: 10. Germline values: CDR1 SGHTA, CDR2 FQGNSA. The CDR3 sequence is 18 residues long. CDR3 sequence (DNA): TGTGCCAGCAGCTTAGCCCCGATAGCGGGAACTTACTCCTACGAGCAGTACTTC. Its translation is CASSLAPIAGTYSYEQYF. The full variable domain, its missing parts supplied by reference TRBV7-2 and TRBJ2-7, is GAGVSQSPSNKVTEKGKDVELRCDPISGHTALYWYRQSLGQGLEFLIYFQGNSAPDKSGLPSDRFSAERTGGSVSTLTIQRTQQEDSAVYLCASSLAPIAGTYSYEQYFGPGTRLTVT.

V is TRBV27 and J is TRBJ1-3, with a possible D match to TRBD1 (6 bases). The V gene lost 6 bases and the J gene lost 2 bases, with 8 bases spanning the gap. In germline, CDR1 is MNHEY, CDR2 SMNVEV (reference sequence). The CDR3 consists of 13 residues. The CDR3 is CASSRGTGNTIYF. The DNA of the CDR3 is TGTGCCAGCAGCAGGGGTACTGGAAACACCATATATTTT.

This clone has a single count. This chain connects TRBV25-1 to TRBJ2-3; tentative D call: TRBD2 (6 bases). V lost 4 bases, J lost 0 bases, and 14 bases lay in between. This CDR3 is 16 amino acids long. Per the germline V gene, CDR1 is MGHDK and CDR2 is SYGVNS. CDR3 nucleotides: TGTGCCAGCAGTGTGAGTAGCGGTCTGAGCACAGATACGCAGTATTTT. Protein product: CASSVSSGLSTDTQYF.